This entry features one TCR beta chain sequence. The antigen is not known. This specimen belongs to a study of cytomegalovirus exposure and HLA in healthy donors. Overall study findings and caveats: HLA allele associations emerged for about 18,000 TCR beta sequences in a later analysis, at 0.05 false discovery rate. Rare TCR sequences dominated, though some public TCRs recurred in many donors. In a later analysis, TCR beta V- and J-gene trimming showed a link to a missense DCLRE1C variant.

V dropped 4 bases and J dropped 0 bases, with 19 bases sitting between them. This CDR3 has 18 residues. CDR1 LNHNV and CDR2 YYDKDF come from the germline V gene (reference sequence). The PCR employed 60 Vbeta primers together with 13 Jbeta primers. Measured with immunoSEQ multiplex PCR; TCRdb has only the in-frame clones, and not every one. The sample gives around 120,000 clones, around three quarters of which show up once; roughly 4% is in the top ten. This TCR derives from a human donor in good health. The sample taken for sequencing was PBMCs. J is TRBJ1-3 and V is TRBV15, with a tentative D call TRBD1 (6 bases). For the CDR3, the DNA is TGTGCCACCAGCAAAGGGGGGGCATCCCGGACCTCTGGAAACACCATATATTTT. Translation gives CATSKGGASRTSGNTIYF.